These T cell receptor beta chains were read from a single sample in a study of T cells in localized non-small cell lung cancer. This table comes from immunoSEQ multiplex PCR, and its TCRdb copy is limited to in-frame clones, with some not included. This table has about 23,000 clones, about 91% appearing once. The sample here was peripheral blood mononuclear cells, taken before any cancer treatment. These receptors all come from a woman aged 40-69 years with stage III lung adenocarcinoma. Both conserved end residues are part of each CDR3. The D gene is left open where the match is weak. Clone size, where shown, is once, few, many, or a class for clones that have expanded.

TRBV10-2	-	13	TRBJ1-5	-	CASRDGFNQPQHF	TGCGCCAGCAGGGACGGCTTCAATCAGCCCCAGCATTTT
TRBV18	-	16	TRBJ2-1	TRBD1	CASSPPSRAGGNEQFF	TGTGCCAGCTCACCACCGAGTAGGGCAGGGGGCAATGAGCAGTTCTTC
TRBV4-1	-	19	TRBJ2-2	TRBD2	CASSQPGLAGGSNTGELFF	TGCGCCAGCAGCCAACCGGGACTAGCGGGGGGGTCGAACACCGGGGAGCTGTTTTTT
TRBV19	-	15	TRBJ2-1	TRBD2	CASTSTSGGAYEQFF	TGTGCCAGTACCTCCACTAGCGGGGGGGCGTATGAGCAGTTCTTC
TRBV19	-	15	TRBJ2-5	TRBD1	CASSVRQGARETQYF	TGTGCCAGTAGTGTAAGACAGGGGGCTCGGGAGACCCAGTACTTC
TRBV2	-	13	TRBJ1-2	-	CASSEMGPYGYTF	TGTGCCAGCAGTGAAATGGGCCCCTATGGCTACACCTTC
TRBV7-8	-	15	TRBJ2-7	-	CASSLAGASSYEQYF	TGTGCCAGCAGCTTAGCAGGGGCCAGCTCCTACGAGCAGTACTTC
TRBV19	few	14	TRBJ1-5	-	CASSRNRDGEPQHF	TGTGCCAGTAGTAGGAACAGGGACGGGGAGCCCCAGCATTTT
TRBV5-1	-	14	TRBJ2-5	TRBD1	CASSPGTAQETQYF	TGCGCCAGCAGCCCCGGGACAGCCCAAGAGACCCAGTACTTC
TRBV30	-	13	TRBJ2-7	TRBD1	CAWTRTGLGEQYF	TGTGCCTGGACTAGGACAGGCCTTGGGGAGCAGTACTTC
TRBV7-2	-	15	TRBJ1-2	-	CASSSMTRLNYGYTF	TGTGCCAGCAGCTCAATGACCCGGCTGAACTATGGCTACACCTTC
TRBV2	-	13	TRBJ1-2	TRBD1	CASSGDRGGGYTF	TGTGCCAGCAGTGGGGACAGGGGTGGCGGCTACACCTTC
TRBV2	-	14	TRBJ2-4	-	CASMDHHTKNIQYF	TGTGCCAGCATGGACCACCATACCAAAAACATTCAGTACTTC
TRBV5-6	-	15	TRBJ1-2	-	CASSFGGLSPRGYTF	TGTGCCAGCAGCTTCGGCGGACTGTCTCCTCGGGGCTACACCTTC
TRBV15	-	17	TRBJ1-4	-	CATSYWGAGMDHEKLFF	TGTGCCACCAGCTACTGGGGGGCAGGGATGGACCATGAAAAACTGTTTTTT
TRBV7-2	few	14	TRBJ2-1	TRBD2	CASSVAGGYNEQFF	TGTGCCAGCAGCGTAGCGGGGGGGTACAATGAGCAGTTCTTC
TRBV9	-	14	TRBJ1-1	-	CASSARQEGTEAFF	TGTGCCAGCAGCGCCCGACAGGAGGGCACTGAAGCTTTCTTT
TRBV5-4	-	16	TRBJ2-3	TRBD2	CASSLAAGGFTDTQYF	TGTGCCAGCAGCTTGGCCGCGGGGGGGTTCACAGATACGCAGTATTTT
TRBV4-2	-	16	TRBJ2-3	TRBD2	CASSPVRSGRVDTQYF	TGTGCCAGCAGCCCTGTTCGTAGCGGGAGGGTGGATACGCAGTATTTT
TRBV4-1	-	14	TRBJ2-7	TRBD1	CASSQRQGAEEQYF	TGCGCCAGCAGCCAAAGGCAGGGGGCGGAAGAGCAGTACTTC
TRBV7-2	-	16	TRBJ2-6	-	CASSLRAASGANVLTF	TGTGCCAGCAGCTTACGGGCAGCCTCTGGGGCCAACGTCCTGACTTTC
TRBV18	-	13	TRBJ1-5	-	CASSPGQNMPQHF	TGTGCCAGCTCACCGGGACAAAATATGCCCCAGCATTTT
TRBV7-9	-	12	TRBJ1-6	-	CASSGDYSPLHF	TGTGCCAGCAGCGGGGATTATTCACCCCTCCACTTT
TRBV4-1	-	16	TRBJ2-5	TRBD1	CASSRTGTVEVETQYF	TGCGCCAGCAGCCGTACCGGGACAGTAGAAGTAGAGACCCAGTACTTC
TRBV6-6	-	14	TRBJ1-5	-	CASRQLGGSQPQHF	TGTGCCAGCAGGCAATTGGGGGGAAGTCAGCCCCAGCATTTT
TRBV7-3	once	13	TRBJ2-5	-	CASSSGAQETQYF	TGTGCCAGCAGCTCAGGGGCCCAAGAGACCCAGTACTTC
TRBV4-3	-	15	TRBJ1-5	-	CASSQDLLDTQPQHF	TGCGCCAGCAGCCAAGATCTCCTGGATACGCAGCCCCAGCATTTT
TRBV19	-	14	TRBJ1-1	TRBD1	CASVDRIRNTEAFF	TGTGCCAGTGTGGACAGGATTCGGAACACTGAAGCTTTCTTT
TRBV7-9	-	14	TRBJ1-2	TRBD1	CASSHRTGGLGYTF	TGTGCCAGCAGCCATAGGACAGGGGGCCTTGGCTACACCTTC
TRBV18	-	15	TRBJ1-1	-	CASSPGNKRNTEAFF	TGTGCCAGCTCACCCGGGAACAAGAGGAACACTGAAGCTTTCTTT
TRBV7-9	-	14	TRBJ1-5	TRBD1	CASSWTGGAEPQHF	TGTGCCAGCAGCTGGACAGGGGGCGCGGAGCCCCAGCATTTT
TRBV5-4	-	14	TRBJ1-3	-	CASSFYGPGNTIYF	TGTGCCAGCAGCTTCTACGGGCCTGGAAACACCATATATTTT
TRBV5-6	-	15	TRBJ2-7	TRBD2	CASSRLAGEFGEQYF	TGTGCCAGCAGTAGGCTAGCGGGAGAGTTTGGCGAGCAGTACTTC
TRBV12-5	-	16	TRBJ1-2	TRBD1	CASGLARTGGRHGYTF	TGTGCTAGTGGTTTAGCCCGGACAGGCGGGAGACATGGCTACACCTTC
TRBV20-1	-	11	TRBJ2-7	-	CSASVGSEQYF	TGCAGTGCTAGTGTCGGATCCGAGCAGTACTTC
TRBV11-3	-	14	TRBJ2-1	-	CASTPGGSYNEQFF	TGTGCCAGCACCCCCGGCGGGTCCTACAATGAGCAGTTCTTC
TRBV11-2	-	14	TRBJ2-4	-	CASNKGFTKNIQYF	TGTGCCAGCAACAAGGGGTTTACCAAAAACATTCAGTACTTC
TRBV25-1	-	16	TRBJ2-5	TRBD1	CASSDTGTGGGKTQYF	TGTGCCAGCAGTGACACCGGGACAGGGGGCGGGAAGACCCAGTACTTC
TRBV10-3	-	11	TRBJ1-1	-	CATGRGTEAFF	TGTGCCACGGGGCGGGGGACTGAAGCTTTCTTT
TRBV7-7	-	15	TRBJ1-6	-	CASSSTDSHNSPLHF	TGTGCCAGCAGCTCAACCGACAGCCATAATTCACCCCTCCACTTT
TRBV28	-	14	TRBJ1-5	-	CATRPPGGNQPQHF	TGTGCCACCCGGCCTCCGGGCGGCAATCAGCCCCAGCATTTT